What follows describes a single T cell receptor (beta chain). Under the authors' procedure: Nucleated cell number was recorded as an estimate derived from reference gene primer amplification. Libraries were prepared by immunoSEQ multiplex PCR; TCRdb keeps only in-frame clonotypes and omits some of them. V, J and clone size reflect that table, while D and trimming were determined from the DNA. The sample records 150,000 to 200,000 clones, approximately 85% being singletons. These data are taken from a study of blood T cell repertoires in COVID-19. Study details: The origin of the acute and convalescent COVID-19 samples was the United States, Italy and Spain.

The CDR3 loop spans 18 amino acids. CDR1 is SGHVS and CDR2 is FQNEAQ in the germline V gene. J lost 4 bases, V lost 1 base, and 14 bases had no gene match. The receptor was isolated from a middle-aged man with acute or convalescent COVID-19. The sample taken for sequencing was peripheral blood. The chain uses TRBV7-8 and TRBJ2-3, with 7 bases that match TRBD1. CDR3 amino acids: CASSLERGQIIGPDTQYF. As DNA, the CDR3 is TGTGCCAGCAGCTTAGAGAGGGGGCAAATTATTGGTCCAGATACGCAGTATTTT.